This T cell receptor (beta chain) was sequenced in a study of CD8 T cells in ankylosing spondylitis. Study-level findings and limits: Ankylosing spondylitis blood appeared to carry a characteristic TCR beta motif of under ten highly homologous variants. Some of the motif variants had earlier been found in reactive arthritis patients' fluid and blood. Reports say disease-linked clones showed up significantly more in matched ankylosing spondylitis synovial fluid. Disease-linked clones displayed a CD8+ phenotype and appeared relatively rarely in peripheral blood.

The CDR3 has 14 amino acids. Germline V gives CDR1 SQVTM, CDR2 ANQGSEA. Trimming at V came to 2 bases and at J to 5 bases, leaving 8 bases not matched to a gene. Quantitative 5'-RACE with molecular barcodes was used to make the TCR beta libraries. One entry per CDR3 protein results from TCRdb running MiXCR on the 5' RACE reads. Of about 390,000 distinct CDR3 sequences listed, around 22% are singletons. This clonotype has at least ten counts. The antigen is not known. The chain employs TRBV29-1 and TRBJ2-5; 7 bases map to TRBD2. Sequenced sample: blood, either unsorted or a sorted T cell fraction (not recorded which). This TCR derives from a male donor with ankylosing spondylitis. The CDR3 loop reads CSVERGRAVETQYF. Written as DNA, the CDR3 is TGCAGCGTTGAACGAGGGAGGGCGGTGGAGACCCAGTACTTC.